Shown below are 21 T cell receptor beta chains from a single sample sequenced in a study of blood T cells in healthy people across ages. For the second PCR, which ran for roughly 7 to 11 cycles, a sample-barcoded 5' primer and a J-beta primer mix were used. TCRdb itself ran the 5' RACE reads through MiXCR, one entry per CDR3 protein. This table holds hundreds of thousands of distinct CDR3 sequences, about 25% found once. These data are also associated with another study on T cells of mothers and their children.

The sequenced material came from blood. These receptors all come from a boy younger than 18 in good health.

The chain combines TRBV4-1 with TRBJ1-1; 7 nucleotides line up with TRBD1. Losses at the gene ends were 4 bases for V and 4 bases for J; bases not matched to a gene: 15. Germline assignment: CDR1 MGHRA and CDR2 YSYEKL. CDR3 size: 17 residues. CDR3 protein: CASSPGLAGGMGTEAFF. The CDR3, as DNA: TGCGCCAGCAGCCCCGGCCTGGCAGGGGGTATGGGCACTGAAGCTTTCTTT.

The J gene is TRBJ2-1, the V gene TRBV5-5; 8 nucleotides align to TRBD2. The length of the CDR3 is 15 residues. Germline V gene sequence: CDR1 SGHKS, CDR2 YYEKEE (reference sequence). V lost 9 bases to trimming and J lost 2 bases; unmatched junction nucleotides: 10. The CDR3 region is CATMRRGETYNEQFF. In DNA, the CDR3 is TGTGCCACGATGCGGCGGGGGGAGACCTACAATGAGCAGTTCTTC.

V usage is TRBV28 and J usage is TRBJ2-5; TRBD2 might be the D (5 bases). The CDR3 totals 14 residues. The V gene's germline CDR1 is MDHEN and CDR2 SYDVKM. The V gene lost 6 bases and the J gene lost 5 bases, with 16 bases spanning the gap. CDR3 loop: CASSKATRDETQYF. CDR3 in DNA: TGTGCCAGCAGCAAAGCCACTAGAGATGAGACCCAGTACTTC.

This clonotype occurred a few times. The junction does not match germline at one end; this may be a read error. The genes are TRBV20-1 and TRBJ2-3; a weak D match, TRBD1 (6 bases). Germline-derived CDR1 and CDR2 are DFQATT and SNEGSKA (reference sequence). The CDR3 runs 14 residues. The CDR3 here is CSASTGWYTDTQYF. CDR3 nucleotide sequence: TGCAGCGCTAGTACAGGGTGGTACACAGATACGCAGTATTTT.

V usage is TRBV4-1 and J usage is TRBJ2-7, with 8 bases that match TRBD2. The CDR3 runs to 18 residues. From germline, CDR1 is MGHRA and CDR2 YSYEKL. V shed 2 bases and J 2 bases; nucleotides not matched to a gene: 14. The CDR3 DNA follows: TGCGCCAGCAGCCAAAATACGTGGTCCGGGAGGGCCCCCTACGAGCAGTACTTC. It yields the protein CASSQNTWSGRAPYEQYF.

This chain uses TRBV18 with TRBJ1-4; no clear D gene. V lost 3 bases, J lost 7 bases, and 12 bases lay in between. The CDR3 consists of 14 residues. Germline V lookup: CDR1 KGHSH, CDR2 LQKENI. As DNA, the CDR3 is TGTGCCAGCTCACCCACCCTGTTTGGTGAAAAACTGTTTTTT. Amino acid sequence: CASSPTLFGEKLFF.

This clonotype came up a few times. V gene TRBV7-8 combines with J gene TRBJ2-5; possibly TRBD2 for D (6 bases). The CDR3 totals 18 residues. Trimming took off 1 base at V and 1 base at J, with 19 bases between the two ends. From germline, CDR1 is SGHVS and CDR2 FQNEAQ. CDR3 nucleotide sequence: TGTGCCAGCAGCTTAGAGCTAGCGCTACAGAGGGGCCAAGAGACCCAGTACTTC. This translates into CASSLELALQRGQETQYF.

Ten or more counts support this clonotype. This chain connects TRBV9 to TRBJ2-5; D may be TRBD2 (6 bases). The germline CDR1 and CDR2 sequences are SGDLS and YYNGEE. Trimming took 0 bases from V and 1 from J, leaving 7 bases between them. The CDR3 has 14 amino acids. Written as DNA, the CDR3 is TGTGCCAGCAGCGTAGCGGGGGTCCAAGAGACCCAGTACTTC. Translation: CASSVAGVQETQYF.

This clonotype was seen more than once but under ten times. The chain combines TRBV7-8 with TRBJ2-5; 12 positions agree with TRBD2. The CDR3 is 16 residues long. The germline V gene encodes CDR1 SGHVS and CDR2 FQNEAQ. J lost 5 bases, V lost 1 base, and 5 bases had no gene match. The CDR3 loop reads CASSLEILAGGETQYF. The CDR3 DNA follows: TGTGCCAGCAGCTTAGAAATCCTAGCGGGAGGGGAGACCCAGTACTTC.

This rearrangement joins TRBV20-1 to TRBJ2-7; D is possibly TRBD2 (6 bases). There are 14 residues in the CDR3. The germline V gene encodes CDR1 DFQATT and CDR2 SNEGSKA (reference sequence). The V gene lost 6 bases and the J gene lost 2 bases, with 17 bases spanning the gap. The chain's CDR3 is CSAIGFAGTYEQYF. DNA of the CDR3: TGCAGTGCGATCGGTTTCGCGGGGACCTACGAGCAGTACTTC.

This clonotype was observed a handful of times. CDR3 region: CASSLNSGRQDTQYF. DNA of the CDR3: TGTGCCAGCAGCTTAAATAGCGGGAGGCAGGATACGCAGTATTTT. V usage is TRBV7-8 and J usage is TRBJ2-3, with 10 positions matching TRBD2. V was clipped by 2 bases and J by 6 bases; unmatched bases: 5. This CDR3 is built from 15 residues. Looked up from germline, CDR1 is SGHVS and CDR2 is FQNEAQ.

The chain joins TRBV20-1 to TRBJ2-2; tentative D call: TRBD1 (5 bases). Germline CDR1 DFQATT, CDR2 SNEGSKA (reference sequence). The germline V and J ends were trimmed by 6 bases and 4 bases, with 12 bases remaining between them. This CDR3 comprises 13 residues. For the CDR3, the DNA is TGCAGTGCGGTGGAAAGGGGCACCGGGGAGCTGTTTTTT. Translated, it gives CSAVERGTGELFF.

This chain uses TRBV7-2 with TRBJ2-5; D gene uncertain. This CDR3 region has 13 residues. V was trimmed by 1 base and J by 6 bases, leaving 9 bases between them. Per the germline V gene, CDR1 is SGHTA and CDR2 is FQGNSA. CDR3 region: CASSLGYSKTQYF. The CDR3 region has the DNA TGTGCCAGCAGCTTAGGGTATAGTAAGACCCAGTACTTC.

The CDR3 DNA reads TGTGCCAGCAGCTTAAAGAAGGGACTCCCCGGGACTAGCACAGATACGCAGTATTTT. This translates into CASSLKKGLPGTSTDTQYF. The chain couples TRBV7-3 to TRBJ2-3, with D maybe TRBD2 (6 bases). The V gene lost 1 base and the J gene lost 0 bases, with 20 bases spanning the gap. The CDR3 totals 19 residues. The V gene's germline CDR1 is SGHTA and CDR2 FQGTGA.

The rearrangement uses TRBV20-1 and TRBJ2-7, with unresolved D. The V gene's germline CDR1 is DFQATT and CDR2 SNEGSKA (reference sequence). Between the trimmed V and J ends, which lost 4 bases and 0 bases, there was a span of 13 bases. The CDR3 is 14 residues long. This CDR3 reads CSANGQSSSYEQYF. The CDR3, as DNA: TGCAGTGCTAATGGCCAATCAAGCTCCTACGAGCAGTACTTC.

Only a few counts were recorded for this clonotype. The rearrangement uses TRBV4-1 and TRBJ2-3, with 9 nucleotides matching TRBD2. Germline CDR1 and CDR2: MGHRA and YSYEKL. V lost 1 base, J lost 1 base, and 3 bases stayed unmatched. This CDR3 is 16 amino acids long. The CDR3 DNA sequence: TGCGCCAGCAGCCAAGCTTCTAGCGGGGGCACAGATACGCAGTATTTT. Amino acid sequence: CASSQASSGGTDTQYF.

V and J are TRBV29-1 and TRBJ1-2; unclear D gene. Trimming removed 5 bases from V and 5 bases from J, with 9 bases in between. CDR1 SQVTM and CDR2 ANQGSEA come from the germline V gene. The CDR3 is 11 amino acids. The CDR3 loop is CSVTAGYGYTF. CDR3 DNA: TGCAGCGTTACGGCAGGATATGGCTACACCTTC.

At least ten counts were recorded for this clonotype. The chain combines TRBV9 with TRBJ2-5; 9 nucleotides agree with TRBD1. CDR3 size: 15 residues. V was clipped by 3 bases and J by 3 bases; unmatched bases: 6. Per germline, CDR1 SGDLS and CDR2 YYNGEE. CDR3 nucleotide sequence: TGTGCCAGCAGCGACGGGACAGGGCAAAAAGAGACCCAGTACTTC. Protein product: CASSDGTGQKETQYF. The full variable domain, its missing parts supplied by reference TRBV9 and TRBJ2-5, is DSGVTQTPKHLITATGQRVTLRCSPRSGDLSVYWYQQSLDQGLQFLIQYYNGEERAKGNILERFSAQQFPDLHSELNLSSLELGDSALYFCASSDGTGQKETQYFGPGTRLLVL.

V is TRBV4-3 and J is TRBJ2-7; possible D gene TRBD1, 5 bases. The germline CDR1 and CDR2 sequences are LGHNA and YSLEER. V gave up 0 bases and J gave up 4 bases, with 13 bases separating them. This CDR3 comprises 15 residues. The CDR3 nucleotides read TGCGCCAGCAGCCAAGATGCCCAGGGTGGGTACGAGCAGTACTTC. It yields the protein CASSQDAQGGYEQYF.

This clonotype was detected only a few times. J is TRBJ2-5 and V is TRBV6-5; the match to TRBD2 covers 9 bases. The trim removed 6 bases at V and 3 bases at J, leaving 8 bases unmatched. Germline assignment: CDR1 MNHEY and CDR2 SVGAGI. The CDR3 sequence is 15 residues long. The CDR3 region has the DNA TGTGCCAGCAGCGGTAGCGGGGGCGAAAAAGAGACCCAGTACTTC. Its protein product is CASSGSGGEKETQYF.

This clonotype was detected only a few times. The V and J genes are TRBV20-1 and TRBJ2-7; D is ambiguous. Trimming removed 5 bases from V and 2 bases from J, with 13 bases in between. In germline, CDR1 is DFQATT, CDR2 SNEGSKA (reference sequence). The CDR3 runs 13 residues. The CDR3 nucleotides read TGCAGTGCTCCCCGGGCTACTACCTACGAGCAGTACTTC. This gives the protein CSAPRATTYEQYF.